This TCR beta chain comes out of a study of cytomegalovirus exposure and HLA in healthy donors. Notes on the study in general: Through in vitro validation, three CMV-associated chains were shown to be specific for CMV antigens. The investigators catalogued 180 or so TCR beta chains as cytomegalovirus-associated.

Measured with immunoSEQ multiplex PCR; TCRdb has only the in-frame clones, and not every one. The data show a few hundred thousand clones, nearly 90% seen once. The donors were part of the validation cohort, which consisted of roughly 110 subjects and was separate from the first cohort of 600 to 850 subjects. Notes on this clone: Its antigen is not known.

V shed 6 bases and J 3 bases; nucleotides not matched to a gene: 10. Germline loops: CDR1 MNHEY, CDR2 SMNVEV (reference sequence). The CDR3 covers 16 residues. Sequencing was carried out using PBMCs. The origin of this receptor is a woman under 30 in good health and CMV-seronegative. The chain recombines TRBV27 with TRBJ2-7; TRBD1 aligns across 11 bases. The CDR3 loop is CASSRTGDRGFYEQYV. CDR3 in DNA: TGTGCCAGCAGCCGTACCGGGGACAGGGGGTTCTACGAGCAGTACGTC.